The entry below gives a single T cell receptor beta chain sequence along with its context. The antigen is not known. The sample is drawn from a study of T cell repertoires in cytomegalovirus infection. Overall study: From public TCR beta signatures came an indication of both CMV infection and matching HLA type. Study-wide results and limits: Ex vivo, HLA-C-restricted CMV-specific TCR beta clonotypes prevailed over the rest of the response.

Germline trimming cut 6 bases from V and 7 bases from J; bases unmatched to any gene: 4. The length of the CDR3 is 12 residues. In germline, CDR1 is MNHNS, CDR2 SASEGT. TCRdb processed the reads anew with MiXCR; each CDR3 protein has one entry. Here the sample spans about 830,000 distinct CDR3 sequences, over 25% being singletons. The sequence was collected from a human donor in good health (CMV status not recorded). Some clones in this sample may be carry-over from other donors' samples. This specimen consisted of cultured CD8+ T cells from PBMCs, obtained from culture after CMV antigen stimulation. V and J are TRBV6-1 and TRBJ1-1, with 8 bases fitting TRBD1. CDR3 sequence: CASRAGQVEAFF. The CDR3 DNA reads TGTGCCAGCAGGGCGGGACAGGTTGAAGCTTTCTTT.